This is a list of T cell receptor beta chains from one sample in a study of shared clonotypes between healthy human individuals. Repertoires were generated with immunoSEQ multiplex PCR, while TCRdb's copy carries only in-frame clones and drops some. The table shows 300,000 to 400,000 clones, with around 87% occurring only once. Source material: memory CD8+ T cells sorted from blood. The receptors were sampled from a man younger than 35 in good health. Both conserved end residues are part of each CDR3. A D gene is named only where the DNA matches it firmly. Size is stated for part of the rows, as once, few or many counts, or as a class when the clone is expanded.

TRBJ2-7 | TRBV6-5 | NA | TRBD2 | CASSPTSGRGYEQYF | TGTGCCAGCAGTCCGACTAGCGGGAGGGGGTACGAGCAGTACTTC
TRBJ1-2 | TRBV7-2 | once | NA | CASSSGALGYTF | TGTGCCAGCAGCTCAGGGGCGTTAGGCTACACCTTC
TRBJ1-6 | TRBV10-2 | NA | TRBD1 | CASSVEGANSPLHF | TGCGCCAGCAGTGTGGAGGGGGCGAATTCACCCCTCCACTTT
TRBJ1-5 | TRBV6-6 | NA | NA | CASNQGQPQHF | TGTGCCAGCAACCAAGGGCAGCCCCAGCATTTT
TRBJ2-7 | TRBV6-1 | NA | NA | CASSENYEQYF | TGTGCCAGCAGTGAAAACTACGAGCAGTACTTC
TRBJ2-1 | TRBV9 | NA | NA | CASSDTVFPYNEQFF | TGTGCCAGCAGCGATACAGTCTTCCCCTACAATGAGCAGTTCTTC
TRBJ1-2 | TRBV6-5 | NA | NA | CASSPSGLYGYTF | TGTGCCAGCAGTCCGTCCGGGCTCTATGGCTACACCTTC
TRBJ2-7 | TRBV10-1 | few | TRBD1 | CASSGIGTGGYEQYF | TGCGCCAGCAGTGGAATCGGGACAGGGGGCTACGAGCAGTACTTC
TRBJ1-5 | TRBV5-1 | once | NA | CASSLDSGNQPQHF | TGCGCCAGCAGCTTGGACAGTGGCAATCAGCCCCAGCATTTT
TRBJ2-7 | TRBV9 | once | NA | CASSPPGLSYEQYF | TGTGCCAGCAGCCCCCCGGGACTTTCCTACGAGCAGTACTTC
TRBJ2-1 | TRBV11-2 | NA | TRBD2 | CASSLGRRLAEYNEQFF | TGTGCCAGCAGCTTAGGTAGGCGACTAGCGGAATACAATGAGCAGTTCTTC
TRBJ2-7 | TRBV19 | NA | NA | CASTSRSQGHYEQYF | TGTGCCAGTACCTCGCGCAGCCAAGGACACTACGAGCAGTACTTC
TRBJ2-1 | TRBV5-1 | many | NA | CASSPEGLTAGEQFF | TGCGCCAGCAGCCCAGAGGGTCTTACCGCGGGTGAGCAGTTCTTC
TRBJ2-7 | TRBV5-1 | NA | NA | CASSTLEEGLYEQYF | TGCGCCAGCAGCACCTTAGAGGAGGGACTCTACGAGCAGTACTTC
TRBJ2-7 | TRBV18 | NA | NA | CASSPAATHYEQYF | TGTGCCAGCTCACCAGCGGCGACCCACTACGAGCAGTACTTC
TRBJ2-1 | TRBV11-2 | NA | TRBD2 | CASSARLADAYNEQFF | TGTGCCAGCAGCGCCCGACTAGCGGACGCCTACAATGAGCAGTTCTTC
TRBJ2-3 | TRBV10-2 | NA | TRBD2 | CASCLLAGGFTDTQYF | TGCGCCAGCTGTTTGCTAGCGGGGGGTTTCACAGATACGCAGTATTTT
TRBJ2-7 | TRBV7-9 | NA | TRBD2 | CASSSGLAGAESYEQYF | TGTGCCAGCAGCTCGGGACTAGCGGGAGCGGAATCCTACGAGCAGTACTTC
TRBJ2-5 | TRBV5-6 | many | TRBD2 | CASSSAGEETQYF | TGTGCCAGCAGCTCTGCGGGGGAAGAGACCCAGTACTTC
TRBJ2-7 | TRBV15 | many | NA | CATQPGDSYEQYF | TGTGCCACCCAACCGGGGGACTCCTACGAGCAGTACTTC
TRBJ2-7 | TRBV30 | few | NA | CAWTDTDSYEQYF | TGTGCCTGGACGGACACGGACTCCTACGAGCAGTACTTC
TRBJ1-2 | TRBV7-9 | NA | TRBD1 | CASSLPGQGPLGGYTF | TGTGCCAGCAGCTTACCGGGACAGGGGCCCCTTGGCGGCTACACCTTC
TRBJ1-1 | TRBV15 | NA | TRBD1 | CATKTGETEAFF | TGTGCCACTAAGACAGGGGAAACTGAAGCTTTCTTT
TRBJ2-3 | TRBV5-8 | NA | TRBD1 | CASSSGGEVTDTQYF | TGTGCCAGCAGCTCAGGGGGTGAGGTCACAGATACGCAGTATTTT
TRBJ1-2 | TRBV7-6 | NA | TRBD1 | CASSLGQGMEGYGYTF | TGTGCCAGCAGCTTAGGACAGGGGATGGAGGGCTATGGCTACACCTTC
TRBJ2-7 | TRBV11-2 | NA | NA | CASSFQYYEQYF | TGTGCCAGCAGCTTTCAATACTACGAGCAGTACTTC
TRBJ2-7 | TRBV11-2 | NA | TRBD2 | CASSLGTSASYEQYF | TGTGCCAGCAGCTTGGGGACTAGCGCTTCCTACGAGCAGTACTTC
TRBJ2-7 | TRBV6-6 | few | TRBD2 | CASSPLARAEYEQYF | TGTGCCAGCAGCCCACTAGCGAGGGCGGAGTACGAGCAGTACTTC
TRBJ2-7 | TRBV7-8 | medium-sized | NA | CASSLGGASGLSYEQYF | TGTGCCAGCAGCTTAGGGGGGGCTAGCGGCCTCTCCTACGAGCAGTACTTC
TRBJ2-3 | TRBV7-9 | NA | NA | CASSLPGYTDTQYF | TGTGCCAGCAGCTTACCAGGATACACAGATACGCAGTATTTT
TRBJ2-1 | TRBV6-6 | NA | TRBD1 | CASSSAGTAYNEQFF | TGTGCCAGCAGTTCCGCCGGGACAGCCTACAATGAGCAGTTCTTC
TRBJ1-2 | TRBV5-1 | NA | NA | CASSLSGWGAQDYGYTF | TGCGCCAGCAGCTTGTCCGGGTGGGGGGCGCAGGACTATGGCTACACCTTC
TRBJ1-1 | TRBV10-1 | NA | NA | CASSETPNTEAFF | TGCGCCAGCAGTGAGACACCGAACACTGAAGCTTTCTTT
TRBJ2-7 | TRBV10-3 | NA | NA | CAISAGVHEQYF | TGTGCCATCAGTGCGGGCGTCCACGAGCAGTACTTC
TRBJ2-2 | TRBV10-1 | once | TRBD1 | CASSERTGPNTGELFF | TGCGCCAGCAGTGAGAGGACAGGGCCGAACACCGGGGAGCTGTTTTTT
TRBJ2-2 | TRBV7-6 | NA | NA | CASSLGAGELFF | TGTGCCAGCAGTTTGGGGGCCGGGGAGCTGTTTTTT
TRBJ2-3 | TRBV4-3 | NA | NA | CASSQDHYYSDADTQYF | TGCGCCAGCAGCCAAGATCACTACTACTCAGATGCAGATACGCAGTATTTT
TRBJ2-7 | TRBV11-2 | NA | NA | CASSLTVHYEQYF | TGTGCCAGCAGCTTAACAGTACACTACGAGCAGTACTTC
TRBJ2-3 | TRBV11-2 | NA | NA | CASGVGTDTQYF | TGTGCCAGCGGGGTAGGGACAGATACGCAGTATTTT
TRBJ2-7 | TRBV28 | NA | NA | CASSQIEQYF | TGTGCCAGCAGTCAGATCGAGCAGTACTTC
TRBJ2-1 | TRBV6-5 | NA | TRBD2 | CASSYGAGLNEQFF | TGTGCCAGCAGTTATGGAGCGGGACTGAATGAGCAGTTCTTC
TRBJ2-7 | TRBV10-2 | NA | NA | CASSDWDASYEQYF | TGCGCCAGCAGTGATTGGGACGCTTCCTACGAGCAGTACTTC
TRBJ1-4 | TRBV30 | NA | NA | CAWSLTGGSEKLFF | TGTGCCTGGAGCCTTACGGGGGGCAGTGAAAAACTGTTTTTT
TRBJ2-2 | TRBV12-5 | NA | TRBD1 | CASGFLAGGTGELFF | TGTGCTAGTGGTTTCCTGGCAGGGGGTACCGGGGAGCTGTTTTTT
TRBJ1-3 | TRBV19 | few | NA | CASIDLASHSGNTIYF | TGTGCCAGTATCGACCTGGCCTCGCACTCTGGAAACACCATATATTTT
TRBJ1-2 | TRBV27 | NA | NA | CASSLLGGDSYGYTF | TGTGCCAGCAGTTTATTGGGGGGCGACAGCTATGGCTACACCTTC
TRBJ2-7 | TRBV27 | NA | NA | CASSSQGQYEQYF | TGTGCCAGCAGTTCGCAGGGTCAATACGAGCAGTACTTC
TRBJ1-2 | TRBV7-9 | NA | NA | CASSQILDWTYGYTF | TGTGCCAGCAGCCAAATCCTGGACTGGACCTATGGCTACACCTTC
TRBJ2-7 | TRBV13 | few | NA | CASSLGQGRTEQYF | TGTGCCAGCAGCTTAGGTCAGGGTCGGACGGAGCAGTACTTC
TRBJ1-1 | TRBV11-2 | NA | NA | CASSGDTEAFF | TGTGCCAGCAGCGGGGACACTGAAGCTTTCTTT
TRBJ2-7 | TRBV30 | many | NA | CAWTQGTYEQYF | TGTGCCTGGACCCAGGGAACCTACGAGCAGTACTTC
TRBJ2-1 | TRBV27 | once | NA | CASSLSRGNNEQFF | TGTGCCAGCAGTTTATCGCGGGGCAACAATGAGCAGTTCTTC
TRBJ1-6 | TRBV5-6 | NA | TRBD1 | CASSLTGGLNSPLHF | TGTGCCAGCAGCTTGACAGGGGGCCTTAATTCACCCCTCCACTTT
TRBJ2-7 | TRBV10-3 | once | NA | CAITEGAGSSYEQYF | TGTGCCATCACTGAAGGGGCGGGGTCCTCCTACGAGCAGTACTTC
TRBJ2-3 | TRBV4-1 | NA | NA | CASSQVHERSTDTQYF | TGCGCCAGCAGCCAAGTGCACGAGCGCAGCACAGATACGCAGTATTTT
TRBJ2-7 | TRBV5-6 | few | NA | CASSLGSSYEQYF | TGTGCCAGCAGCTTGGGCAGCTCCTACGAGCAGTACTTC
TRBJ2-5 | TRBV28 | NA | NA | CASSFGTEQETQYF | TGTGCCAGCAGTTTCGGGACGGAGCAAGAGACCCAGTACTTC
TRBJ2-3 | TRBV5-6 | NA | NA | CASSLDRADTQYF | TGTGCCAGCAGCTTGGACAGAGCAGATACGCAGTATTTT
TRBJ2-5 | TRBV4-1 | NA | NA | CASSHTQGETQYF | TGCGCCAGCAGCCATACACAGGGAGAGACCCAGTACTTC
TRBJ2-1 | TRBV5-1 | NA | TRBD2 | CASSLMWEGNDEQFF | TGCGCCAGCAGCTTGATGTGGGAGGGCAACGATGAGCAGTTCTTC